Below, 23 T cell receptor beta chains from the same sample are listed, as sequenced in a study of T-cell reconstitution after alpha-beta-depleted transplantation in children. Unique molecular identifiers were incorporated into the prepared TCRbeta library. TCRdb reanalysed the PCR reads using MiXCR and keeps one entry per CDR3 protein. The table records fewer than 85,000 distinct CDR3 sequences, roughly an eighth of them present only once. Sequencing used PBMCs, mostly from graft donor cells, obtained 180 days after TCRalphabeta/CD19-depleted stem cell transplant. Every receptor here comes from a male patient between 2 and 10 years old who had a stem cell transplant for acute lymphoblastic leukemia, so the T cells may come from the graft donor.

In its sample, this clonotype was seen a few times. The chain is built from TRBV7-9 and TRBJ2-4; D call uncertain. With 1 base removed from V and 0 bases from J, the gap between germline ends came to 7 bases. The CDR3 extends over 15 amino acids. Germline V gene data show CDR1 as SEHNR and CDR2 as FQNEAQ (reference sequence). The CDR3: CASSLVGLAKNIQYF. The CDR3 DNA sequence: TGTGCCAGCAGCTTAGTCGGATTAGCCAAAAACATTCAGTACTTC.

This clonotype was detected a few times. CDR3 nucleotide sequence: TGTGCCAGCAGCTTAAGGTGGACAGGGGCTATGAACACCGGGGAGCTGTTTTTT. This sequence encodes CASSLRWTGAMNTGELFF. The chain joins TRBV11-2 to TRBJ2-2; 9 nucleotides align to TRBD1. Germline V gives CDR1 SGHAT, CDR2 FQNNGV. The CDR3 runs to 18 residues. Germline trimming cut 2 bases from V and 1 base from J; bases unmatched to any gene: 8.

This clonotype was recorded once. The J gene is TRBJ1-3, the V gene TRBV20-1, with D unclear. This CDR3 spans 15 amino acids. CDR1 and CDR2 from the germline V gene are DFQATT and SNEGSKA (reference sequence). V lost 6 bases to trimming and J lost 0 bases, with 15 bases between them. CDR3 nucleotide sequence: TGCAGTGCCAAGGATGGTTACTACTCTGGAAACACCATATATTTT. Its translation is CSAKDGYYSGNTIYF.

CDR3 sequence (DNA): TGTGCCAGCAGCTTAAATCGCGGCCCCCAAGAGACCCAGTACTTC. It specifies CASSLNRGPQETQYF. The chain couples TRBV7-2 to TRBJ2-5; D remains unclear. V lost 2 bases and J lost 1, with 11 bases in between. CDR3 length: 15 residues. Germline V lookup: CDR1 SGHTA, CDR2 FQGNSA.

This clonotype showed up just once. The chain carries TRBV10-3 and TRBJ2-2; D is ambiguous. The germline gives CDR1 ENHRY, CDR2 SYGVKD. V was clipped by 10 bases and J by 0 bases, with 18 bases between them. CDR3 length: 16 residues. CDR3 region: CATSEPGYTNTGELFF. As DNA, the CDR3 is TGTGCCACCAGCGAACCCGGCTATACGAACACCGGGGAGCTGTTTTTT.

This clonotype was seen more than once but under ten times. The gene calls are TRBV7-9 and TRBJ2-5; 9 nucleotides align to TRBD1. V lost 4 bases, J lost 3 bases, and 3 bases stayed unmatched. CDR1 is SEHNR and CDR2 is FQNEAQ in the germline V gene (reference sequence). This CDR3 region has 14 residues. The CDR3, as DNA: TGTGCCAGCAGCTCCCGACAGGGGGAAGAGACCCAGTACTTC. This sequence encodes CASSSRQGEETQYF.

Only a few counts were recorded for this clonotype. This rearrangement joins TRBV28 to TRBJ2-7, with TRBD2 identical over 15 bases. Germline V gene lookup returns CDR1 MDHEN and CDR2 SYDVKM. The CDR3 consists of 16 residues. V dropped 5 bases and J dropped 5; count of bases not matched to a gene: 7. CDR3 in DNA: TGTGCCAGCAGTCCCCCAGGACTAGCGGGAGGGGACGAGCAGTACTTC. This encodes CASSPPGLAGGDEQYF.

The genes are TRBV4-3 and TRBJ2-3; possibly TRBD2 for D (6 bases). The CDR3 loop spans 17 amino acids. CDR1 is LGHNA and CDR2 is YSLEER in the germline V gene. Trimming stripped 6 bases from V and 0 bases from J, with 19 bases between. CDR3 sequence: CASSRGRLHPSTDTQYF. As DNA, the CDR3 is TGCGCCAGCAGTCGGGGGAGACTACACCCTAGCACAGATACGCAGTATTTT.

This chain joins TRBV2 and TRBJ2-1; 7 nucleotides agree with TRBD1. Germline trimming cut 8 bases from V and 6 bases from J; bases unmatched to any gene: 13. The germline V gene encodes CDR1 SNHLY and CDR2 FYNNEI. This CDR3 contains 15 residues. This CDR3 is CASPPKGAGFNEQFF. CDR3 in DNA: TGTGCCAGCCCACCGAAGGGGGCAGGGTTCAATGAGCAGTTCTTC.

The genes are TRBV7-2 and TRBJ2-7; 10 bases map to TRBD2. V trimming: 4 bases; J trimming: 0 bases; junction bases outside the gene matches: 6. Germline-derived CDR1 and CDR2 are SGHTA and FQGNSA. The CDR3 contains 16 residues. This CDR3 is CASSSQVAGGSYEQYF. The CDR3 region has the DNA TGTGCCAGCAGCTCCCAAGTAGCGGGGGGCTCCTACGAGCAGTACTTC.

The V call is TRBV20-1, the J call TRBJ1-3; 7 bases map to TRBD1. This CDR3 contains 14 residues. Germline V gene data show CDR1 as DFQATT and CDR2 as SNEGSKA (reference sequence). With V trimmed by 5 bases and J by 4 bases, 8 bases remained unmatched. The CDR3 DNA reads TGCAGTGCTCCCCCCGGGACAGAAGGAAACACCATATATTTT. Translation gives CSAPPGTEGNTIYF.

This clonotype was picked up a small number of times. V is TRBV5-1 and J is TRBJ2-7; possibly TRBD1 for D (6 bases). The CDR3 length is 14 residues. Germline CDR1 and CDR2: SGHRS and YFSETQ. Deletions cut 1 base from V and 0 bases from J, with 8 bases between. DNA of the CDR3: TGCGCCAGCAGCTTGAAGGACAGCTCCTACGAGCAGTACTTC. It encodes CASSLKDSSYEQYF.

This clonotype was recorded many times. The chain has TRBV9 and TRBJ2-5; D is possibly TRBD1 (5 bases). Germline V gives CDR1 SGDLS, CDR2 YYNGEE. This CDR3 is built from 16 residues. The V end lost 3 bases, the J end lost 0 bases, and 15 bases lay between the germline ends. CDR3 sequence reads: CASSEEGVGYQETQYF. Here the CDR3 DNA reads TGTGCCAGCAGCGAGGAAGGGGTTGGGTACCAAGAGACCCAGTACTTC.

The chain uses TRBV4-3 and TRBJ1-1; 8 bases map to TRBD1. Trimming cost V 4 bases and J 4 bases; bases outside gene matches: 11. Germline CDR1 reads LGHNA; CDR2 reads YSLEER. This CDR3 has 16 amino acids. This chain's CDR3 is CASSRDPGGAGTEAFF. As DNA, the CDR3 is TGCGCCAGCAGCCGAGACCCAGGGGGCGCCGGCACTGAAGCTTTCTTT.

This clonotype came up a few times. V gene TRBV24-1 combines with J gene TRBJ2-1; 10 nucleotides match TRBD1. Trimming removed 8 bases from V and 4 bases from J; junction bases left unmatched: 7. CDR1 KGHDR and CDR2 SFDVKD come from the germline V gene. This CDR3 contains 15 residues. In DNA form, the CDR3 reads TGTGCCACCACCCAGGGGGGACAGGGGTACAATGAGCAGTTCTTC. This codes for CATTQGGQGYNEQFF.

This clonotype was seen a few times. V is TRBV7-2 and J is TRBJ2-5, with TRBD1 matching 12 bases. Per germline, CDR1 SGHTA and CDR2 FQGNSA. The CDR3 contains 15 residues. J gave up 4 bases and V 3 bases, and 3 bases lay outside the gene matches. For the CDR3, the DNA is TGTGCCAGCAGCTTTTGGGACAGGGGGCGAGAGACCCAGTACTTC. Amino acid sequence: CASSFWDRGRETQYF.

This clonotype was seen more than once but under ten times. The rearrangement uses TRBV28 and TRBJ2-4, with D hard to call. Germline V CDR1 and CDR2: MDHEN, SYDVKM. V lost 6 bases, J lost 8 bases, and 11 bases lay in between. CDR3 length equals 12 residues. The CDR3 region is CASSLDPYIQYF. CDR3 DNA: TGTGCCAGCAGCCTCGACCCGTACATTCAGTACTTC.

This clonotype was seen a few times. The gene calls are TRBV20-1 and TRBJ2-5, with TRBD1 identical over 8 bases. Per germline, CDR1 DFQATT and CDR2 SNEGSKA (reference sequence). The V segment lost 3 bases and the J segment 7 bases; nucleotides outside the gene matches: 7. This CDR3 is built from 13 residues. Written as DNA, the CDR3 is TGCAGTGCTAGGGTCAGGGGGCAGGGGACCCAGTACTTC. It specifies CSARVRGQGTQYF.

The chain recombines TRBV7-6 with TRBJ2-2, with D possibly matching TRBD2 (6 bases). Trimming pared 0 bases from V and 4 bases from J, leaving 12 bases between. Germline CDR1 and CDR2: SGHVS and FNYEAQ. The CDR3 is 16 residues long. In DNA, the CDR3 is TGTGCCAGCAGCTTAGCGAGGCGAGCGGGCACCGGGGAGCTGTTTTTT. Encoded protein: CASSLARRAGTGELFF.

This chain uses TRBV11-2 with TRBJ2-7; D gene uncertain. V lost 1 base and J 2 bases, leaving 6 bases between the germline ends. The CDR3 length is 13 residues. Per the germline V gene, CDR1 is SGHAT and CDR2 is FQNNGV. The CDR3 nucleotides read TGTGCCAGCAGCTTAGGGCCCACCTACGAGCAGTACTTC. Amino acids: CASSLGPTYEQYF.

This clonotype was found many times. The chain employs TRBV7-6 and TRBJ2-2; 10 nucleotides agree with TRBD1. CDR1 is SGHVS and CDR2 is FNYEAQ in the germline V gene. Trimming at V came to 10 bases and at J to 4 bases, leaving 6 bases not matched to a gene. The CDR3 is 14 amino acids. The CDR3 is CATGQGVITGELFF. For the CDR3, the DNA is TGTGCCACCGGACAGGGGGTTATCACCGGGGAGCTGTTTTTT.

The chain combines TRBV19 with TRBJ1-5; maybe TRBD1 (5 bases). Between the trimmed V and J ends, which lost 4 bases and 3 bases, there was a span of 10 bases. CDR1 LNHDA and CDR2 SQIVND come from the germline V gene (reference sequence). The CDR3 totals 14 residues. CDR3 loop: CASSRDGANQPQHF. The CDR3 bases are TGTGCCAGTAGTAGGGACGGCGCCAATCAGCCCCAGCATTTT.

This chain joins TRBV7-2 and TRBJ2-1; TRBD1 matches at 7 bases. CDR3 length: 15 amino acids. Germline V gene lookup returns CDR1 SGHTA and CDR2 FQGNSA. V gave up 7 bases and J gave up 2 bases; unmatched junction bases: 8. The CDR3, as DNA: TGTGCCAGCACCCGAGGGGGCAGGGCCTACAATGAGCAGTTCTTC. As protein: CASTRGGRAYNEQFF.